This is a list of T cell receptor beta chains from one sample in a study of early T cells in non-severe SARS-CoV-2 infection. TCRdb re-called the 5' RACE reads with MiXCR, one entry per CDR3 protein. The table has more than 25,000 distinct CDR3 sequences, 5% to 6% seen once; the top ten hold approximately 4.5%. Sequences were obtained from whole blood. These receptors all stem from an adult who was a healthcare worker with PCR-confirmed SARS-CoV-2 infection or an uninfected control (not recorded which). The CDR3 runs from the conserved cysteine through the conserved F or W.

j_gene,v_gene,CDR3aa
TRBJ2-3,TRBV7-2,CASSFGTSGFTDTQYF
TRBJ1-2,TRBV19,CASRWGQRGYTF
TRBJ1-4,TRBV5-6,CASSPQETNEKLFF
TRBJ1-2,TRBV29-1,CSVGTTGGVGYTF
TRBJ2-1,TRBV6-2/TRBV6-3,CASSRGQGPLYNEQFF
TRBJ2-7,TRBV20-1,CSARDSVPLAGAYEQYF
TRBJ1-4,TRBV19,CASSMWDGPNEKLFF
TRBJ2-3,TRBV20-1,CSARGSSGYGTDTQYF
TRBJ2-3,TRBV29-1,CSGGLAGGTDTQYF
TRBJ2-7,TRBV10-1,CASSDWGYEQYF
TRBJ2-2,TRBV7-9,CASSLGSYDTGELFF
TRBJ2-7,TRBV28,CASRTRRGPYEQYF
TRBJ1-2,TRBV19,CASSPGWIANYGYTF
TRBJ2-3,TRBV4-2,CASSRGIRGSTDTQYF
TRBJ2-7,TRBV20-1,CSAYDYSGRTSYEQYF
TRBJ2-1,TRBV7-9,CASIYPAGGENEQFF
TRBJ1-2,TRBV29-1,CSVPGQHYGYTF
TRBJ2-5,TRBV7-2,CASSLQGRQETQYF
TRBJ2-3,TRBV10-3,CAIGTVGRVSTDTQYF
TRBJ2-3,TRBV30,CAWQTDTQYF
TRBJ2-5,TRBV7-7,CASSPRTGSNGETQYF
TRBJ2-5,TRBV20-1,CSARSRTGHQETQYF
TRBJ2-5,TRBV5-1,CASSLGTSGGQETQYF
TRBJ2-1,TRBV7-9,CASSLDPTSYNEQFF
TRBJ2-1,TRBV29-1,CSVSQGRGNEQFF
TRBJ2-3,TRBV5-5,CASSSRPTGTSTDTQYF
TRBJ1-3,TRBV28,CASLPGQVGNTIYF
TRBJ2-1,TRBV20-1,CSALGLAGEQFF
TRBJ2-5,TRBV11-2,CASSLSDRGKTQYF
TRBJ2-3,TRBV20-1,CSASGLGLADTQYF
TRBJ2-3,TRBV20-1,CSHAVSTDTQYF
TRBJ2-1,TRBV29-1,CSVLIWGGKVNNEQFF
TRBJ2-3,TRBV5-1,CASSLVAKSSDTQYF
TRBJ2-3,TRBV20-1,CSARAIRGAYGTQYF
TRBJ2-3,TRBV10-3,CAISPGQGRDTQYF
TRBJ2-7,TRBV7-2,CASSVDRGMSYEQYF
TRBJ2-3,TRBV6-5,CASSLAGGPRDTQYF
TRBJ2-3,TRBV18,CASSPGISTDTQYF
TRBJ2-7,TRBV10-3,CAISELGAGRSYEQYF
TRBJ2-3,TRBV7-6,CASSLEGSTDTQYF
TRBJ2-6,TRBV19,CASSVRLAGGSGANVLTF
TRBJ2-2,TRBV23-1,CASSQSGRGNTGELFF
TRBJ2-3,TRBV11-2,CASSLERAAFGLDTQYF
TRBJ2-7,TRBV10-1,CASSNSYEQYF
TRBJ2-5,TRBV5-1,CASSGGLAGEGETQYF
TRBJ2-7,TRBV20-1,CSADRESDYEQYF